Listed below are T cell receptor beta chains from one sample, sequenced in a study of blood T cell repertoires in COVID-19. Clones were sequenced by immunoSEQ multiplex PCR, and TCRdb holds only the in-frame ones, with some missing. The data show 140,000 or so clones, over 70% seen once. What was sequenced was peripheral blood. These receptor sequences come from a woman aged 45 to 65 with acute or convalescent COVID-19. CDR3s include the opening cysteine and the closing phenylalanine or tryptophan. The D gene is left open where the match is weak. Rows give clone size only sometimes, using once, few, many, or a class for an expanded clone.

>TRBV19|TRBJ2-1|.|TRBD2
TGTGCCAGTAGTATAGGTCGGCTAGCGGGGCTGGGGAATGAGCAGTTCTTC
CASSIGRLAGLGNEQFF
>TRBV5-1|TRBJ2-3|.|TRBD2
TGCGCCAGCAGCTTGGCACTAGCGGAGACAGATACGCAGTATTTT
CASSLALAETDTQYF
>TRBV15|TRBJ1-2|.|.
TGTGCCTCAAGTCCGGGCGGGAGGGATGGCTACACCTTC
CASSPGGRDGYTF
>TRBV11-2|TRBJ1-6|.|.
TGTGCCAGCAGCTTATGGGAGTCAGCACCTAATTCACCCCTCCACTTT
CASSLWESAPNSPLHF
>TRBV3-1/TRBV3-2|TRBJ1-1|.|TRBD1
TGTGCCAGCAGCCACACAGGGGGTACGAACACTGAAGCTTTCTTT
CASSHTGGTNTEAFF
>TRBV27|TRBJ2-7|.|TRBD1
TGTGCCAGCAGTTTAAGGACAGGATCTTTGGGAGAGCAGTACTTC
CASSLRTGSLGEQYF
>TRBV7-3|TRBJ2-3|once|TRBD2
TGTGCCAGCAGCTTGGCGGGGGGACCTGAGCTCACAGATACGCAGTATTTT
CASSLAGGPELTDTQYF
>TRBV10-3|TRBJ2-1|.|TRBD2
TGTGCCATCAGTGGGGGAGGGACTAGTCTGAATGAGCAGTTCTTC
CAISGGGTSLNEQFF
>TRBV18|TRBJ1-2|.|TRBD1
TGTGCCAGCTCACTGGGACAGGTTGGTGAGGCCTATGGCTACACCTTC
CASSLGQVGEAYGYTF
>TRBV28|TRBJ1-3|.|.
TGTGCCAGCAGTGAGGGACTCACAAACACCATATATTTT
CASSEGLTNTIYF
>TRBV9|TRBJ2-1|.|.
TGTGCCAGCAGCGTAGCTACGGGGAGGACTCCTTCCTACAATGAGCAGTTCTTC
CASSVATGRTPSYNEQFF
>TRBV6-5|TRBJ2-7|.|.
TGTGCCAGCAGTTACTCTTCGGCCTACGAGCAGTACTTC
CASSYSSAYEQYF
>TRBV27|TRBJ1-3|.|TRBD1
TGTGCCAGCAGTTTATCGGACAGGGTGGGTTCTGGAAACACCATATATTTT
CASSLSDRVGSGNTIYF
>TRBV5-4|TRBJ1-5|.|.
TGTGCCAGCAGCTTAGGGGGAAGCAATCAGCCCCAGCATTTT
CASSLGGSNQPQHF
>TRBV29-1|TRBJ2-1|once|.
TGCAGCGTTTCCAGGCACAATGAGCAGTTCTTC
CSVSRHNEQFF
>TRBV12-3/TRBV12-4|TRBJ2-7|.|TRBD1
TGTGCCAGTTACTCGACAGGGGGGGGCGAGCAGTACTTC
CASYSTGGGEQYF
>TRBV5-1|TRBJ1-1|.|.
TGCGCCAGCAGCTTGGATTTAGGACTTGGCACTGAAGCTTTCTTT
CASSLDLGLGTEAFF
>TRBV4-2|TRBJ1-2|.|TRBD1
TGTGCCAGCAGCCCCCAGGGGGACCCGAGCGGCTATGGCTACACCTTC
CASSPQGDPSGYGYTF
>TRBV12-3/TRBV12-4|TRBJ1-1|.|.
TGTGCCAGCAGTTTAGCGGGACAAGGGAAGGCTTTCTTT
CASSLAGQGKAFF
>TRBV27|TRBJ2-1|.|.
TGTGCCAGCAGTTTTGGCCCGTTGGTAAACAATGAGCAGTTCTTC
CASSFGPLVNNEQFF
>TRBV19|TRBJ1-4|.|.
TGTGCCAGTAGTCCCGGACTTACAACTAATGAAAAACTGTTTTTT
CASSPGLTTNEKLFF
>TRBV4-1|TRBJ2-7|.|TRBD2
TGCGCCAGCAGCCCCAGGGGGGGGACTAGCGGGACCATCAGCTCCTACGAGCAGTACTTC
CASSPRGGTSGTISSYEQYF
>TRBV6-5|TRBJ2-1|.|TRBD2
TGTGCCAGCAGCAGACTAGCGGGGGCGGGTGAGCAGTTCTTC
CASSRLAGAGEQFF
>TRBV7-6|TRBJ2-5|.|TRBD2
TGTGCCAGCAGCTTAGTCCTAGCGGGAGAGGGGGGCCAAGAGACCCAGTACTTC
CASSLVLAGEGGQETQYF